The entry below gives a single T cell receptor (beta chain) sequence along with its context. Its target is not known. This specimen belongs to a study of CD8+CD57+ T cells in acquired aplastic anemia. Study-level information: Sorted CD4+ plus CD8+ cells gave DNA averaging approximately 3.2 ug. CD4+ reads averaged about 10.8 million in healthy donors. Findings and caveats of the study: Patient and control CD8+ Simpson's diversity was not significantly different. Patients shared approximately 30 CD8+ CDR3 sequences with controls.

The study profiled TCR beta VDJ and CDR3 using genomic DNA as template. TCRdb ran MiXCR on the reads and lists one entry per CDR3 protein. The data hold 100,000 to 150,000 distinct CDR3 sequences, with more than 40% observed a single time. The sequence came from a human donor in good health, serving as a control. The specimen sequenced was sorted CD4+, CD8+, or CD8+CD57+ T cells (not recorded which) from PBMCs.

The CDR3 sequence: CATSDLGQATGELFF. The CDR3 DNA reads as TGTGCCACCAGTGATTTGGGACAGGCTACTGGGGAGCTGTTTTTT. The gene calls are TRBV24-1 and TRBJ2-2; 7 bases fit TRBD1. Germline CDR1 is KGHDR and CDR2 is SFDVKD. CDR3 size: 15 residues. Germline trimming cut 0 bases from V and 8 bases from J; bases unmatched to any gene: 5.